The 21 T cell receptor beta chains in this list originate from one sample, sequenced in a study of cytomegalovirus exposure and HLA in healthy donors. Primers for the PCR totalled 60 Vbeta and 13 Jbeta. Clones were sequenced by immunoSEQ multiplex PCR, and TCRdb holds only the in-frame ones, with some missing. The sample holds about 160,000 clones, about 71% seen once. Sequenced material: PBMCs. Receptors originate from a woman aged 25 to 39 in good health and CMV-seronegative.

This clone was seen just once. The chain employs TRBV7-2 and TRBJ2-7; TRBD2 matches at 10 bases. Germline CDR1 reads SGHTA; CDR2 reads FQGNSA. The CDR3 has 15 amino acids. V dropped 1 base and J dropped 5; count of bases not matched to a gene: 5. The CDR3 spells CASSLVAGGRDEQYF. DNA for the CDR3: TGTGCCAGCAGCTTAGTAGCGGGAGGACGAGACGAGCAGTACTTC.

The V and J genes are TRBV18 and TRBJ1-3, with D tentatively TRBD1 (6 bases). Germline CDR1 KGHSH, CDR2 LQKENI. This CDR3 contains 14 residues. The V end was cut by 3 bases, the J end by 2 bases, with 8 bases between. The CDR3 coding sequence is TGTGCCAGCTCACCCGACAGGACTGGAAACACCATATATTTT. This encodes CASSPDRTGNTIYF.

The chain employs TRBV7-6 and TRBJ2-5, with 8 bases lining up with TRBD2. This CDR3 is built from 15 residues. The junction had 10 bases not matched to a gene; V was cut back by 5 bases and J by 5 bases. The germline V gene has CDR1 SGHVS and CDR2 FNYEAQ. The CDR3 is CASSPTLAASETQYF. CDR3 in DNA: TGTGCCAGCAGCCCGACACTAGCGGCATCGGAGACCCAGTACTTC.

The V gene is TRBV19, the J gene TRBJ1-1, with 8 positions matching TRBD1. The V gene's germline CDR1 is LNHDA and CDR2 SQIVND (reference sequence). The V segment lost 6 bases and the J segment 1 base; nucleotides outside the gene matches: 7. CDR3 length: 15 amino acids. The CDR3 nucleotides are TGTGCCAGTAGAACCGACAGGGGACCGAACACTGAAGCTTTCTTT. Amino acid sequence: CASRTDRGPNTEAFF. The full variable domain, rest sourced from reference TRBV19 and TRBJ1-1, is DGGITQSPKYLFRKEGQNVTLSCEQNLNHDAMYWYRQDPGQGLRLIYYSQIVNDFQKGDIAEGYSVSREKKESFPLTVTSAQKNPTAFYLCASRTDRGPNTEAFFGQGTRLTVV.

The gene calls are TRBV5-5 and TRBJ2-2, with D maybe TRBD1 (6 bases). Looked up from germline, CDR1 is SGHKS and CDR2 is YYEKEE (reference sequence). The CDR3 covers 19 residues. Trimming removed 4 bases at V and 3 bases at J, with 25 bases between. CDR3 bases: TGTGCCAGCAGCCCTCACCCAGGACAGTTAAACTTGGACACCGGGGAGCTGTTTTTT. Protein sequence: CASSPHPGQLNLDTGELFF.

The genes are TRBV5-1 and TRBJ2-1, with 7 bases lining up with TRBD1. This CDR3 is built from 14 residues. From germline, CDR1 is SGHRS and CDR2 YFSETQ. J was trimmed by 7 bases and V by 0 bases; bases with no gene match: 4. CDR3 amino acids: CASSLEPGGNEQFF. The CDR3 nucleotides are TGCGCCAGCAGCTTGGAGCCAGGGGGAAATGAGCAGTTCTTC.

This clone showed up just a few times. The chain uses TRBV5-4 and TRBJ2-7; TRBD1 is a possible D gene (6 bases). Germline V gene data show CDR1 as SGHNT and CDR2 as YYREEE (reference sequence). There are 13 residues in the CDR3. V lost 7 bases to trimming and J lost 4 bases, with 15 bases between them. CDR3 sequence (DNA): TGTGCCAGCTCCGACCCACAGGGATACGAGCAGTACTTC. Translation: CASSDPQGYEQYF.

This chain joins TRBV11-1 and TRBJ2-1, with 10 bases matching TRBD1. V trimming: 5 bases; J trimming: 9 bases; junction bases outside the gene matches: 10. From germline, CDR1 is SGHAT and CDR2 FQDESV (reference sequence). CDR3 length: 15 residues. CDR3 nucleotide sequence: TGTGCCAGCAGCCAGAGTGGACAGGGGGTGTTTGAGCAGTTCTTC. It encodes CASSQSGQGVFEQFF.

The chain recombines TRBV4-3 with TRBJ2-5, with 11 bases aligning to TRBD2. The V gene's germline CDR1 is LGHNA and CDR2 YSLEER. The CDR3 consists of 15 residues. The ends lost 4 bases at V and 5 bases at J; junction bases unmatched: 6. In DNA form, the CDR3 reads TGCGCCAGCAGCCGACAACTAGCGGGAGTTGAGACCCAGTACTTC. Protein sequence: CASSRQLAGVETQYF.

The chain uses TRBV7-7 and TRBJ2-7; 9 bases are a match to TRBD2. Germline values: CDR1 SSHAT, CDR2 FNYEAQ (reference sequence). This CDR3 has 15 residues. The trim removed 3 bases at V and 6 bases at J, leaving 9 bases unmatched. The CDR3 is CASSFPSGVSFEQYF. The CDR3 DNA reads TGTGCCAGCAGCTTCCCTAGCGGGGTGTCGTTCGAGCAGTACTTC.

The chain links TRBV19 to TRBJ2-3, with D possibly being TRBD2 (6 bases). CDR1 is LNHDA and CDR2 is SQIVND in the germline V gene (reference sequence). V lost 4 bases and J lost 1, with 15 bases in between. This CDR3 has 16 residues. The CDR3 spells CASSKQWASGTDTQYF. CDR3 coding DNA: TGTGCCAGTAGTAAACAGTGGGCTAGCGGCACAGATACGCAGTATTTT.

This clone was counted a single time. J is TRBJ2-5 and V is TRBV7-3; D is uncertain. The CDR3 spans 13 residues. The germline V gene encodes CDR1 SGHTA and CDR2 FQGTGA. V dropped 5 bases and J dropped 5 bases, with 12 bases sitting between them. CDR3 protein: CASSPSALETQYF. CDR3 DNA: TGTGCCAGCAGCCCCAGCGCTCTCGAGACCCAGTACTTC.

The gene calls are TRBV15 and TRBJ2-1, with 8 bases matching TRBD2. The trim removed 9 bases at V and 3 bases at J, leaving 7 bases unmatched. This CDR3 region has 14 residues. Germline V gene data show CDR1 as LNHNV and CDR2 as YYDKDF (reference sequence). This chain's CDR3 is CATDSGGYYNEQFF. Here the CDR3 DNA reads TGTGCCACAGACAGCGGGGGTTACTACAATGAGCAGTTCTTC.

The chain carries TRBV4-2 and TRBJ1-2; 9 nucleotides match TRBD1. Germline-derived CDR1 and CDR2 are LGHNA and YNFKEQ. Trimming removed 1 base from V and 6 bases from J; junction bases left unmatched: 6. The CDR3 spans 15 residues. The DNA for the CDR3 is TGTGCCAGCAGCCAAGGGACAGGGGATCACGATGGCTACACCTTC. Protein product: CASSQGTGDHDGYTF.

This rearrangement joins TRBV11-1 to TRBJ2-1, with TRBD2 matching over 12 bases. This CDR3 has 16 residues. Germline-derived CDR1 and CDR2 are SGHAT and FQDESV (reference sequence). V shed 4 bases, J shed 6 bases, and the junction held 7 bases outside the gene matches. CDR3 DNA: TGTGCCAGCAGCTGGACTAGCGGGATCGTGGTCAATGAGCAGTTCTTC. Protein product: CASSWTSGIVVNEQFF.

The V gene is TRBV4-2, the J gene TRBJ1-2, with 7 bases that match TRBD1. V shed 2 bases, J shed 6 bases, and the junction held 6 bases outside the gene matches. The germline CDR1 and CDR2 sequences are LGHNA and YNFKEQ. The CDR3 has 14 residues. Written as DNA, the CDR3 is TGTGCCAGCAGCCAACCAGACAGGGTTGATGGCTACACCTTC. It yields the protein CASSQPDRVDGYTF.

The chain couples TRBV29-1 to TRBJ1-4; 8 bases map to TRBD1. The germline V gene encodes CDR1 SQVTM and CDR2 ANQGSEA. The CDR3 length is 14 residues. J lost 6 bases, V lost 6 bases, and 9 bases had no gene match. CDR3 in DNA: TGCAGCGTGGATACCGGGACAGGTTATGAAAAACTGTTTTTT. Translating gives CSVDTGTGYEKLFF.

V is TRBV7-2 and J is TRBJ2-5; tentatively, D is TRBD2 (5 bases). Germline assignment: CDR1 SGHTA and CDR2 FQGNSA. The CDR3 runs to 14 residues. V lost 2 bases and J 6 bases, leaving 13 bases between the germline ends. CDR3: CASSLNRGQKTQYF. The CDR3 coding sequence is TGTGCCAGCAGCTTAAACCGCGGGCAGAAGACCCAGTACTTC.

The rearrangement uses TRBV11-2 and TRBJ2-1; D is uncertain. The germline V and J ends were trimmed by 0 bases and 6 bases, with 6 bases remaining between them. This CDR3 has 13 amino acids. CDR1 SGHAT and CDR2 FQNNGV come from the germline V gene. The CDR3: CASSLESFNEQFF. CDR3 DNA sequence: TGTGCCAGCAGCTTAGAGTCGTTCAATGAGCAGTTCTTC.

This clone appeared once. V usage is TRBV6-1 and J usage is TRBJ2-3; 7 nucleotides match TRBD1. CDR1 MNHNS and CDR2 SASEGT come from the germline V gene. With V trimmed by 1 base and J by 2 bases, 18 bases remained unmatched. The CDR3 contains 20 residues. The DNA of the CDR3 is TGTGCCAGCAGTGAAGGGAGGACAGGATACTTACTGGTCCCCACAGATACGCAGTATTTT. This encodes CASSEGRTGYLLVPTDTQYF.

The rearrangement links TRBV15 to TRBJ2-2, with 8 bases matching TRBD1. The CDR3 length is 17 residues. J gave up 0 bases and V 3 bases, and 6 bases lay outside the gene matches. Germline V gene sequence: CDR1 LNHNV, CDR2 YYDKDF (reference sequence). CDR3: CATSSGLTGANTGELFF. The CDR3, as DNA: TGTGCCACCAGCAGTGGGCTGACAGGGGCGAACACCGGGGAGCTGTTTTTT.